This TCR beta chain is drawn from a study of OX40 agonist ivuxolimab in advanced cancers. Study-level background: Ivuxolimab was an agonistic, fully human IgG2 monoclonal antibody directed against OX40 (CD134), a costimulatory receptor. Intravenous ivuxolimab was administered to patients every 2 weeks at six dose levels: 0.01, 0.1, 0.3, 1.5, 3 and 10 mg/kg. Of the roughly 52 dose-escalation patients, hepatocellular carcinoma was present in roughly 19, melanoma in roughly 15, renal cell carcinoma in 9 and head and neck cancer in 9. In the dose-escalation cohort, roughly 80% of patients were male, and the mean age was roughly 60 years, with a range of roughly 20 to 79. Prior anti-PD-1, anti-PD-L1 or anti-CTLA-4 therapy was permitted, and checkpoint inhibitors had been received by about 36% of dose-escalation patients. Partial responses were achieved by three dose-escalation patients, of whom one had hepatocellular carcinoma and two had cutaneous melanoma. The point of sequencing TCRbeta in the periphery was to test whether ivuxolimab changed TCR sequence diversity and drove clonal T-cell expansion. The monotherapy dose-escalation portion (N of about 52 patients) of the phase I ivuxolimab trial is reported in the paper.

The research as a whole found: At doses of 0.1 to 3.0 mg/kg, clonal expansion of both CD4+ and CD8+ T cells in blood was seen between baseline and week 6. Partial responders in the 0.1-3.0 mg/kg groups had among the lowest normalized peripheral clonal expansion, especially among CD8+ T cells. Which antigens the clonally expanded peripheral T cells were specific for was not determined. Low levels of normalized T-cell clonal expansion were also shown by some nonresponding patients. On average, CD8+ T cells showed more expanded clones than CD4+ T cells after ivuxolimab.

Of note for this clone: The antigen it recognizes is unknown. Base-call qualities are not available, and no considerably larger clone is one nucleotide away. Distinct nucleotide sequences in the sample also encode this CDR3.

Patients with a history of autoimmune disease or receiving systemic immunosuppression were excluded from the trial. Peripheral blood for TCR sequencing was drawn from every dose cohort at baseline, at cycle 4 day 1 and at cycle 7 day 1. Samples came from an open-label, multicenter, first-in-human phase I dose-escalation trial of ivuxolimab. The trial enrolled adults with locally advanced or metastatic head and neck squamous cell, hepatocellular, melanoma or renal cell carcinoma. Before TCR sequencing, CD4+ T cells and CD8+ T cells from peripheral blood were sorted into separate populations. To sequence the TCRbeta CDR3 region, genomic DNA was isolated from the sorted cells. The immunoSEQ Assay was used to sequence the TCRbeta CDR3 regions. Held by TCRdb, this immuneACCESS table contains in-frame sequences only and omits some clones. Under half of the omission traces to an unresolved V gene where checked; the cause of the rest is unknown. The sample table shows some 64,000 clones, and more than 70% are seen once. The top ten clones comprise more than 0.4% of the sample.

Its CDR3 holds 11 amino acids, cysteine through phenylalanine. CDR3 DNA only is kept here, 33 bases in frame from base 1. The germline V gene provides CDR1 SGHTA and CDR2 FQGNSA. V was cut back by 0 bases and J by 5 bases, leaving a gap of 1 base between them. Sequences were derived from CD4+ or CD8+ T cells sorted from blood, sampled in a trial of the OX40 agonist ivuxolimab. The receptor was isolated from an adult with an advanced solid tumor such as melanoma, head and neck, liver or kidney cancer. Recombination joined TRBV7-2 with TRBJ2-5, with no D gene named confidently. The CDR3 is CASSLAETQYF. The nucleotides read TGTGCCAGCAGCTTAGCCGAGACCCAGTACTTC.